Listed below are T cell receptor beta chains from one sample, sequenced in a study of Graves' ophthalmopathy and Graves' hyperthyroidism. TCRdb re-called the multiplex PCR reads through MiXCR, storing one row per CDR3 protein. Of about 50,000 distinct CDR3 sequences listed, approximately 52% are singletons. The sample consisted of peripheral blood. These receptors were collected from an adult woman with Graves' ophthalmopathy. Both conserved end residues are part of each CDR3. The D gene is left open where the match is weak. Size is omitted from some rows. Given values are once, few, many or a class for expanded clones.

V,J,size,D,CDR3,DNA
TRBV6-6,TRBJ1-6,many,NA,CASSFPTTEGDSPLHF,TGTGCCAGCAGTTTTCCGACGACGGAGGGCGATTCACCCCTCCACTTT
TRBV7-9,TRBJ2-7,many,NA,CASSPPGHYEQYF,TGTGCCAGCAGCCCGCCGGGCCACTACGAGCAGTACTTC
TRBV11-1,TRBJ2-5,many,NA,CASSWRRAPRAETQYF,TGTGCCAGCAGCTGGCGGAGGGCGCCACGTGCAGAGACCCAGTACTTC
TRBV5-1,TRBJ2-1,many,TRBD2,CASSSTSGLAGGLYNEQFF,TGCGCCAGCAGCTCCACCTCGGGACTAGCGGGAGGACTTTACAATGAGCAGTTCTTC
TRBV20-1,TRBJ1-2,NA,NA,CSARGTGEGYTF,TGCAGTGCTAGAGGAACGGGGGAGGGATACACCTTC
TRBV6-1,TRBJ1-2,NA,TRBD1,CASTTPGGGYTF,TGTGCCAGCACGACCCCAGGGGGAGGCTACACCTTC
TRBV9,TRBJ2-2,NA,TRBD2,CASSAWRGTSGELFF,TGTGCCAGCAGCGCTTGGAGAGGGACTAGCGGGGAGCTGTTTTTT
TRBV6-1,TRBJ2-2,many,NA,CASNWGSNTGELFF,TGTGCCAGCAATTGGGGGTCTAACACCGGGGAGCTGTTTTTT
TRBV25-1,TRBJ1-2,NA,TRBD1,CASRRTGGKGYTF,TGTGCCAGCAGGAGGACAGGGGGAAAGGGCTACACCTTC
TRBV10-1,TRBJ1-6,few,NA,CASTRDNYNSPLHF,TGTGCGTCCACACGGGACAACTATAATTCACCCCTCCACTTT
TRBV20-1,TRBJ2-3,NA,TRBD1,CSARPGQEVADTQYF,TGCAGTGCTAGACCGGGACAGGAGGTAGCAGATACGCAGTATTTT
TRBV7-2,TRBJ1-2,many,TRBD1,CASSFTNIRDRGPYTF,TGTGCCAGCAGCTTTACCAATATCCGGGACAGGGGTCCCTACACCTTC
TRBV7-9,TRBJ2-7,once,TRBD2,CASSLGGTSGSYEQYF,TGTGCCAGCAGCTTAGGCGGGACTAGCGGGAGCTACGAGCAGTACTTC
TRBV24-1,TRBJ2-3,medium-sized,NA,CATSDGGAGGDTQYF,TGTGCCACCAGTGATGGGGGGGCGGGTGGAGATACGCAGTATTTT
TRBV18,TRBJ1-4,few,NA,CASSPAGGPPNEKLFF,TGTGCCAGCTCACCAGCCGGGGGCCCCCCTAATGAAAAACTGTTTTTT
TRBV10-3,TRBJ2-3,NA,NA,CAITQESDTGETDTQYF,TGTGCCATCACACAGGAATCGGACACCGGGGAGACAGATACGCAGTATTTT
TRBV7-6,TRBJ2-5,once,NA,CARSIAMETQYF,TGTGCACGCAGTATTGCGATGGAGACCCAGTACTTC
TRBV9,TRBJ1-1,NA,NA,CASSVVGGALPEAFF,TGTGCCAGCAGCGTAGTCGGCGGGGCTCTACCTGAAGCTTTCTTT